A selection of T cell receptor beta chains follows, all from one sample in a study of cytomegalovirus exposure and HLA in healthy donors. Profiling relied on immunoSEQ multiplex PCR, and the TCRdb table lists in-frame clones only, not all of them. The sample holds 110,000 to 150,000 clones, 70% to 90% seen once. The specimen was PBMCs. The receptors were sampled from a woman aged 25 to 39 in good health and CMV-seronegative. The CDR3 runs from the conserved cysteine through the conserved F or W. The order of the fields is clone size, J gene, V gene, D gene, CDR3 DNA, CDR3 protein. The D gene is left open where the match is weak. Clone size is not always given. Where it is, it says once, few, many or a class for expanded clones.

>.|TRBJ2-2|TRBV9|TRBD2
TGTGCCAGCAGCGTAGAGGCGGGAGGGTACACCGGGGAGCTGTTTTTT
CASSVEAGGYTGELFF
>few|TRBJ1-4|TRBV5-1|TRBD1
TGCGCCAGCAGGTCCGGGACAGGGAATGAAAAACTGTTTTTT
CASRSGTGNEKLFF
>.|TRBJ1-2|TRBV5-1|.
TGCGCCAGCAGCGTTACAGTTAACTATGGCTACACCTTC
CASSVTVNYGYTF
>.|TRBJ1-5|TRBV27|.
TGTGCCAGCAGCCGCGACAGAAATCAGCCCCAGCATTTT
CASSRDRNQPQHF
>once|TRBJ2-1|TRBV27|TRBD1
TGTGCCAGCAGAAGTACAGGGGATCCTTACAATGAGCAGTTCTTC
CASRSTGDPYNEQFF
>.|TRBJ1-2|TRBV19|TRBD1
TGTGCCAGTAGTAGAAGGACAGGGGGCGTGGATGGCTACACCTTC
CASSRRTGGVDGYTF
>.|TRBJ1-1|TRBV27|TRBD1
TGTGCCAGCAGTTCTCTCAACGGGGGGACAGGGGGCACTGAAGCTTTCTTT
CASSSLNGGTGGTEAFF
>.|TRBJ1-2|TRBV5-5|TRBD1
TGTGCCAGCAGCAGGACAGGGGATGGCTACACCTTC
CASSRTGDGYTF
>once|TRBJ1-5|TRBV6-1|.
TGTGCCAGCAGACACAGGGTTGATCAGCCCCAGCATTTT
CASRHRVDQPQHF
>once|TRBJ1-4|TRBV6-6|.
TGTGCCAGCAGTCTAAGAGGTGAAAAACTGTTTTTT
CASSLRGEKLFF
>.|TRBJ1-2|TRBV9|.
TGTGCCAGCAGCGCCCTACCGACCGCAGGACAGTTGGGCTATGGCTACACCTTC
CASSALPTAGQLGYGYTF
>.|TRBJ2-7|TRBV28|TRBD1
TGTGCCAGCAGTTACGGACAGGGGGTCATCTCCTACGAGCAGTACTTC
CASSYGQGVISYEQYF
>.|TRBJ2-1|TRBV10-3|.
TGTGCCATCAGTGACAGGGTCGATGAGCAGTTCTTC
CAISDRVDEQFF
>.|TRBJ1-1|TRBV6-6|TRBD1
TGTGCCAGCAGACTCCAGGGGGCCACTGAAGCTTTCTTT
CASRLQGATEAFF
>.|TRBJ1-4|TRBV19|.
TGTGCCAGTAGTACAACCGGAGCTGGGGAAAAACTGTTTTTT
CASSTTGAGEKLFF
>.|TRBJ2-1|TRBV9|TRBD2
TGTGCCAGCAGCGTAGGAAGCGGGGGGAGGGGCTCGTACTCCTACAATGAGCAGTTCTTC
CASSVGSGGRGSYSYNEQFF
>.|TRBJ2-3|TRBV7-2|TRBD1
TGTGCCAGCAGCTTAGGAGGACAGGGTAGTCCCACAGATACGCAGTATTTT
CASSLGGQGSPTDTQYF
>.|TRBJ2-7|TRBV6-1|.
TGTGCCAGCAGCGCCAGGACACAAAGCTACGAGCAGTACTTC
CASSARTQSYEQYF
>.|TRBJ2-5|TRBV5-4|.
TGTGCCAGCAGCTTAAGACAGCAAGAGACCCAGTACTTC
CASSLRQQETQYF
>.|TRBJ2-1|TRBV9|TRBD1
TGTGCCAGCAGTGTTCTGGGACAGTCCTACAATGAGCAGTTCTTC
CASSVLGQSYNEQFF
>.|TRBJ1-2|TRBV7-3|TRBD1
TGTGCCAGCAGCTTAGGACACAGGGGTCACGCTTTCTTC
CASSLGHRGHAFF
>.|TRBJ1-1|TRBV29-1|TRBD1
TGCAGCGCTGGGGACAGGGAGGACGCTGAAGCTTTCTTT
CSAGDREDAEAFF
>once|TRBJ1-1|TRBV2|TRBD1
TGTGCCAGCAAACTCATAGTGGACAGGGGGACGACTTTCTTT
CASKLIVDRGTTFF
>.|TRBJ2-3|TRBV5-1|TRBD1
TGCGCCAGCAGCAAAGGGGGACAGGGTGCGACAGATACGCAGTATTTT
CASSKGGQGATDTQYF
>.|TRBJ2-7|TRBV10-3|.
TGTGCCATCAGCGCCAGCGCCGAGCAGTACTTC
CAISASAEQYF
>.|TRBJ1-6|TRBV19|.
TGTGCCAGTAGTATAGATGGTTCGGGTTGGGATTCACCCCTCCACTTT
CASSIDGSGWDSPLHF
>.|TRBJ2-2|TRBV9|.
TGTGCCAGCAGCCTAGGTCCGTTCGCGAACACCGGGGAGCTGTTTTTT
CASSLGPFANTGELFF
>.|TRBJ1-2|TRBV29-1|TRBD1
TGCAGCGTTGAAGTGGCTACAGGGGCCGCCTATGGCTACACCTTC
CSVEVATGAAYGYTF
>once|TRBJ2-7|TRBV27|TRBD1
TGTGCCAGCAATCCGACAGGGGCGGCGGGGGAGCAGTACTTC
CASNPTGAAGEQYF
>.|TRBJ2-7|TRBV28|TRBD1
TGTGCCAGCATTGGGGCCGGGACAGGGACCTACGAGCAGTACTTC
CASIGAGTGTYEQYF
>once|TRBJ2-1|TRBV7-2|.
TGTGCCAGCCAGAGGAGGCTAGCTGCCGATGAGCAGTTCTTC
CASQRRLAADEQFF
>few|TRBJ1-2|TRBV6-5|.
TGTGCCAGCAGTTCAACAGGGTTCGGTGGCTACACCTTC
CASSSTGFGGYTF
>.|TRBJ1-2|TRBV2|.
TGTGCCAGCTTGTCGGGGGTTCGGTATGGCTACACCTTC
CASLSGVRYGYTF
>.|TRBJ2-2|TRBV9|.
TGTGCCAGCAGCGTTCGGGACACTTACATTAACACCGGGGAGCTGTTTTTT
CASSVRDTYINTGELFF
>.|TRBJ1-2|TRBV11-2|TRBD1
TGTGCCAGCAGCTACGACAGGGACTATGGCTACACCTTC
CASSYDRDYGYTF
>.|TRBJ2-1|TRBV7-8|TRBD2
TGTGCCAGCAGCTTAGCGCACCTAGCGGGGGGACGACGTGAGCAGTTCTTC
CASSLAHLAGGRREQFF
>.|TRBJ1-3|TRBV5-3|TRBD1
TGTGCCAGAAGCTCAGGACGTGAAATCCGACAGGGAGCTGGAAACACCATATATTTT
CARSSGREIRQGAGNTIYF
>.|TRBJ1-2|TRBV2|TRBD1
TGTGCCAGCAGATCAGAGGGACAGAAGGGATGGACCTTC
CASRSEGQKGWTF
>.|TRBJ2-3|TRBV5-1|.
TGCGCCAGCAGCCTGAGGAACTACCGCACAGATACGCAGTATTTT
CASSLRNYRTDTQYF
>.|TRBJ2-3|TRBV14|TRBD1
TGTGCCAGCAGCCAACCGACAGGGGGTACAACAGATACGCAGTATTTT
CASSQPTGGTTDTQYF
>.|TRBJ1-4|TRBV7-9|.
TGTGCCAGCAGCCAAGATACAGGTCGGAATGAAAAACTGTTTTTT
CASSQDTGRNEKLFF
>.|TRBJ1-2|TRBV30|TRBD1
TGTGCCTCCCCCATAATCCTACCAGGGGGCGCATATGGCTACACCTTC
CASPIILPGGAYGYTF
>once|TRBJ2-2|TRBV10-3|.
TGTGCCATCAGTGAGTCGAAGAGACAGAAGTCTGGGGAGCTGTTTTTT
CAISESKRQKSGELFF
>.|TRBJ1-5|TRBV27|.
TGTGCCAGCAAATTAGGGGGGGATAGCAATCAGCCCCAGCATTTT
CASKLGGDSNQPQHF
>few|TRBJ1-3|TRBV29-1|TRBD1
TGCAGCGTATGGGGGACAGGCTCTGGAAACACCATATATTTT
CSVWGTGSGNTIYF
>few|TRBJ2-7|TRBV6-5|TRBD1
TGTGCCAGCAGTTATTCCGGACAGGGGTACTACGAGCAGTACTTC
CASSYSGQGYYEQYF
>once|TRBJ2-1|TRBV2|TRBD1
TGTGCCAGCAGTGTTGACAGGGGAAATGAGCAGTTCTTC
CASSVDRGNEQFF
>few|TRBJ1-2|TRBV2|.
TGTGCCAGCAGTGTGACAGTGGGCTATGGCTACACCTTC
CASSVTVGYGYTF
>.|TRBJ2-5|TRBV6-6|TRBD2
TGTGCCAGCAGTTACTCGAGGCGGGGGGACCAAGAGACCCAGTACTTC
CASSYSRRGDQETQYF
>.|TRBJ2-3|TRBV27|.
TGTGCCAGCAGTTTAATGGACAAGGCCATGACAGATACGCAGTATTTT
CASSLMDKAMTDTQYF
>.|TRBJ2-2|TRBV7-3|.
TGTGCCAGCAGCTTCCGGAGGAACACCGGGGAGCTGTTTTTT
CASSFRRNTGELFF
>.|TRBJ1-5|TRBV11-2|.
TGTGCCAGCAGCTTAGATGACAGATACAATCAGCCCCAGCATTTT
CASSLDDRYNQPQHF
>.|TRBJ2-7|TRBV5-4|.
TGTGCCAGCAGCGCGGGACGGCCGGGAGACTCCTACGAGCAGTACTTC
CASSAGRPGDSYEQYF
>.|TRBJ1-2|TRBV25-1|TRBD1
TGTGCCAGCAGTGGTGACAGGGGCCACTATGGCTACACCTTC
CASSGDRGHYGYTF
>.|TRBJ1-2|TRBV28|TRBD1
TGTGCCAGCAGTTTACCAGGGGGCAACTATGGCTACACCTTC
CASSLPGGNYGYTF